Presented here are 12 T cell receptor beta chains from one specimen sequenced in a study of prognosis after radiotherapy for stage I lung cancer. Genomic DNA served as the source from which two-round multiplex PCR generated TCR beta CDR3 amplicons. Primers targeting each individual TRBV and TRBJ gene were applied in first-round PCR. TCRdb passed the multiplex PCR reads through MiXCR, listing each CDR3 protein once. This repertoire shows some 27,000 distinct CDR3 sequences, around 41% found once; its top ten account for under 35%. The source was PBMCs, collected before or after stereotactic body radiation therapy (not recorded which). The receptor set was obtained from a donor over 45 with non-small cell lung cancer.

At least ten counts were recorded for this clonotype. The rearrangement joins TRBV2 to TRBJ1-4; a weak D match, TRBD1 (6 bases). V was clipped by 7 bases and J by 5 bases, with 17 bases between them. The germline gives CDR1 SNHLY, CDR2 FYNNEI. This CDR3 contains 15 residues. This CDR3 is CASTLQGGANEKLFF. The CDR3 nucleotides read TGTGCCAGCACCCTTCAAGGGGGGGCAAATGAAAAACTGTTTTTT.

This clonotype is a singleton in its sample. Just one base apart from a much larger clone, this may be a read error. V gene TRBV29-1 combines with J gene TRBJ1-2, with a weak D call TRBD1 (6 bases). CDR1 is SQVTM and CDR2 is ANQGSEA in the germline V gene. The CDR3 contains 14 residues. CDR3 in DNA: TGCAGCGTCTTCCGGACGGAGGGGGTCTATTGCTACACCTTC. Translated: CSVFRTEGVYCYTF.

The rearrangement uses TRBV7-9 and TRBJ2-1, with TRBD2 matching 8 bases. The V gene's germline CDR1 is SEHNR and CDR2 FQNEAQ (reference sequence). V was clipped by 4 bases and J by 7 bases; unmatched bases: 12. This CDR3 is 16 amino acids long. The CDR3 DNA reads TGTGCCAGCAGCTCGAAGGCCAGCGGGAGAGGTAATGAGCAGTTCTTC. Protein: CASSSKASGRGNEQFF.

This clonotype has only one observation. V is TRBV5-1 and J is TRBJ2-3, with 8 bases aligning to TRBD1. From germline, CDR1 is SGHRS and CDR2 YFSETQ. This CDR3 spans 16 amino acids. V lost 0 bases, J lost 2 bases, and 5 bases stayed unmatched. CDR3 nucleotide sequence: TGCGCCAGCAGCTTGGGCCAGGGGGCTAACACAGATACGCAGTATTTT. Amino acids: CASSLGQGANTDTQYF.

Worth noting for this clonotype: Since a much larger clone is just one base distant, this may be a read error. V and J are TRBV7-2 and TRBJ2-2; TRBD2 is a possible D gene (5 bases). Looked up from germline, CDR1 is SGHTA and CDR2 is FQGNSA. This CDR3 is built from 15 residues. CDR3 in DNA: TGTGCCAGCAGCTTAGTAACTAGTAATTCCGGGGAGCTGTCTTTT. This sequence encodes CASSLVTSNSGELSF.

DNA of the CDR3: TGTGCCAGTAGGCCAATGGGGGGGGGGGGGGGGCAGTTCTTC. This encodes CASRPMGGGGGQFF. The rearrangement joins TRBV19 to TRBJ2-1; 7 bases agree with TRBD2. The CDR3 runs to 14 residues. Germline-derived CDR1 and CDR2 are LNHDA and SQIVND (reference sequence). Trimming removed 6 bases from V and 12 bases from J; junction bases left unmatched: 14.

This clonotype was seen many times. V and J are TRBV4-2 and TRBJ2-5; 14 nucleotides agree with TRBD2. After removal of 2 bases from V and 5 bases from J, the junction contained 4 bases not matched to a gene. The CDR3 spans 16 residues. Germline values: CDR1 LGHNA, CDR2 YNFKEQ. CDR3 residues: CASSQPGLAGVETQYF. CDR3 DNA sequence: TGTGCCAGCAGCCAACCGGGACTAGCGGGAGTGGAGACCCAGTACTTC.

This chain links TRBV6-1 with TRBJ2-7, with D possibly TRBD1 on 6 matching bases. The CDR3 is made up of 14 amino acids. Germline V lookup: CDR1 MNHNS, CDR2 SASEGT. V lost 8 bases and J 6 bases, leaving 20 bases between the germline ends. CDR3 in amino acids: CASDRGTGSLEQYF. The DNA for the CDR3 is TGTGCCAGCGACCGAGGTACAGGGTCTCTCGAGCAGTACTTC.

There are many counts of this clonotype. The chain recombines TRBV9 with TRBJ2-5; TRBD2 agrees at 8 bases. V shed 0 bases, J shed 4 bases, and the junction held 11 bases outside the gene matches. This CDR3 is built from 17 residues. Germline assignment: CDR1 SGDLS and CDR2 YYNGEE. The CDR3 loop is CASSVEGWSGGLETQYF. CDR3 sequence (DNA): TGTGCCAGCAGCGTAGAAGGTTGGAGCGGGGGCTTAGAGACCCAGTACTTC.

V is TRBV12-3 or TRBV12-4 and J is TRBJ2-2; 8 bases agree with TRBD1. With V trimmed by 5 bases and J by 1 base, 3 bases remained unmatched. The CDR3 extends over 15 amino acids. DNA for the CDR3: TGTGCCAGCAGTCCACAGGGGGGGAACACCGGGGAGCTGTTTTTT. This sequence encodes CASSPQGGNTGELFF.

This clonotype was seen more than once but under ten times. The chain uses TRBV6-2 or TRBV6-3 and TRBJ1-2, with TRBD1 matching over 7 bases. Per germline, CDR1 MNHEY and CDR2 SVGEGT. CDR3 size: 13 residues. Trimming removed 6 bases from V and 6 bases from J; junction bases left unmatched: 7. The CDR3 sequence is CASSSTGVHGYTF. CDR3 DNA: TGTGCCAGCAGCTCAACAGGGGTTCATGGCTACACCTTC.

This clonotype was found many times. The V gene is TRBV18, the J gene TRBJ2-1, with D possibly being TRBD2 (6 bases). Germline values: CDR1 KGHSH, CDR2 LQKENI. V lost 3 bases to trimming and J lost 9 bases, with 21 bases between them. This CDR3 spans 16 amino acids. The CDR3 sequence is CASSPATRVAYGEQFF. CDR3 nucleotides: TGTGCCAGCTCACCGGCGACTAGGGTTGCCTACGGTGAGCAGTTCTTC.